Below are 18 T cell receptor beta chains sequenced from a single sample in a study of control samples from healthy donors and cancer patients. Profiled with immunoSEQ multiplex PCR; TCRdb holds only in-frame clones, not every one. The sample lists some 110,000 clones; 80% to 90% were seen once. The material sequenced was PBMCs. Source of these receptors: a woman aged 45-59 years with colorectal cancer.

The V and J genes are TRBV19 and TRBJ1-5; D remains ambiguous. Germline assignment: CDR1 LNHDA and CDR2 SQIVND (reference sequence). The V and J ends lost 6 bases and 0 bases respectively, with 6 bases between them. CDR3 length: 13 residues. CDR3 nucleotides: TGTGCCAGTAGCGCTCATAGCAATCAGCCCCAGCATTTT. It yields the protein CASSAHSNQPQHF.

The CDR3 is CASSHDSRVYEQYF. The DNA of the CDR3 is TGTGCCAGCAGCCACGATAGCAGGGTCTACGAGCAGTACTTC. This rearrangement joins TRBV7-9 to TRBJ2-7; D perhaps matches TRBD1 (5 bases). CDR3 length equals 14 residues. Trimming removed 5 bases from V and 3 bases from J, with 14 bases in between. Looked up from germline, CDR1 is SEHNR and CDR2 is FQNEAQ (reference sequence).

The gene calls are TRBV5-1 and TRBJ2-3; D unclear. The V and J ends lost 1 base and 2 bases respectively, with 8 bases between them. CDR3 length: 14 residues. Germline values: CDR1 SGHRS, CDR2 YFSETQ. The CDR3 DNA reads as TGCGCCAGCAGCTTGCTCCGCCTCACAGATACGCAGTATTTT. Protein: CASSLLRLTDTQYF.

The chain's CDR3 is CASSGRRSTYEQYF. DNA for the CDR3: TGTGCCAGCAGTGGAAGACGAAGTACCTACGAGCAGTACTTC. V and J are TRBV2 and TRBJ2-7; no clear D. With 4 bases removed from V and 2 bases from J, the gap between germline ends came to 12 bases. Germline V gives CDR1 SNHLY, CDR2 FYNNEI. The length of the CDR3 is 14 residues.

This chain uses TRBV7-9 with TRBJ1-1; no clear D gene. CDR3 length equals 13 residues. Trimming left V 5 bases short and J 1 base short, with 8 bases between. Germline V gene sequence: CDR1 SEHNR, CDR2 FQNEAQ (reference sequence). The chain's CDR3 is CASSIDWNTEAFF. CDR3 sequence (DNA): TGTGCCAGCAGCATCGACTGGAACACTGAAGCTTTCTTT.

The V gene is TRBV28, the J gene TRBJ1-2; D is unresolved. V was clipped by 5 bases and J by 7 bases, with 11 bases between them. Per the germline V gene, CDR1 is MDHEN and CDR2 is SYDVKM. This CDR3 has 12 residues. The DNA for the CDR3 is TGTGCCAGCAGTCCCCCCAGGTCTGGCTACACCTTC. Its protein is CASSPPRSGYTF.

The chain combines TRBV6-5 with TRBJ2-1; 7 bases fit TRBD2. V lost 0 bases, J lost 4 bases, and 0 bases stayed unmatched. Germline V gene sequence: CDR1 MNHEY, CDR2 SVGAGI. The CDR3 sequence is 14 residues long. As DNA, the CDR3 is TGTGCCAGCAGTTACTCGCGGGAGTACAATGAGCAGTTCTTC. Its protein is CASSYSREYNEQFF.

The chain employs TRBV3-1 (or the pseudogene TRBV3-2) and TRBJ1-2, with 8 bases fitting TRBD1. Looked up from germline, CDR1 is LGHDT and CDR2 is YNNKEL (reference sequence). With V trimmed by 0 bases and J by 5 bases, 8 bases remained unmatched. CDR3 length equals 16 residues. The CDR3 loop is CASSQDFGQGLYGYTF. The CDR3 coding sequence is TGTGCCAGCAGCCAAGATTTCGGACAGGGACTGTATGGCTACACCTTC.

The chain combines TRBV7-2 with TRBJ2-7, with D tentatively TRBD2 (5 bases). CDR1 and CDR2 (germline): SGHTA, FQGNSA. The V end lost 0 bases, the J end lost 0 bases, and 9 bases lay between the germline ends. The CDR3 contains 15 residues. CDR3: CASSLARESSYEQYF. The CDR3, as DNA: TGTGCCAGCAGCTTAGCGAGGGAGAGCTCCTACGAGCAGTACTTC.

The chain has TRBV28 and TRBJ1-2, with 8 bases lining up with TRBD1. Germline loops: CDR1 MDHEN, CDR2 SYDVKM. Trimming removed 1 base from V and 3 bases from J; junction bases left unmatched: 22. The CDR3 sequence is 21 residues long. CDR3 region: CASSLFLGGIFRGRSDYGYTF. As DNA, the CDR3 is TGTGCCAGCAGTTTATTTCTCGGGGGGATATTCAGGGGGCGCTCGGACTATGGCTACACCTTC.

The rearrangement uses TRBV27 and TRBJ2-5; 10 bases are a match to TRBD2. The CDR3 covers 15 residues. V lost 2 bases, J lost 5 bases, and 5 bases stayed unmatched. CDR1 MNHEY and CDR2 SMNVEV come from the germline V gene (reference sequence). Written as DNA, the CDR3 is TGTGCCAGCAGTTTACTAGCGGGAGAGGGGGAGACCCAGTACTTC. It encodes CASSLLAGEGETQYF.

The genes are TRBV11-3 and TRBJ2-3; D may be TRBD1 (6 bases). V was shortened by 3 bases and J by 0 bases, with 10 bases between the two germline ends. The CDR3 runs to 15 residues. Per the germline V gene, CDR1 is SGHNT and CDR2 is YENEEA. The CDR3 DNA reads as TGTGCCAGCAGCTTTCAGGGGCTCAGCACAGATACGCAGTATTTT. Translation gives CASSFQGLSTDTQYF.

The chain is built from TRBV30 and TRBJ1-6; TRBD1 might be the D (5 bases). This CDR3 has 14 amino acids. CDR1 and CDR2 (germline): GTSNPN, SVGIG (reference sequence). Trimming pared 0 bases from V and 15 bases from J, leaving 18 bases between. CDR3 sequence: CAWSVLTGVTLLHF. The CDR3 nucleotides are TGTGCCTGGAGTGTACTTACAGGAGTTACACTCCTCCACTTT.

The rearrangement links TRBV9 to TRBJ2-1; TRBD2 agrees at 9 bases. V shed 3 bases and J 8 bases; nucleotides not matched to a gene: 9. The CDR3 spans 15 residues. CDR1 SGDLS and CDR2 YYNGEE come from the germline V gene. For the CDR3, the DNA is TGTGCCAGCAGCGGCGGGAGGGGCCAAACCGATGAGCAGTTCTTC. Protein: CASSGGRGQTDEQFF.

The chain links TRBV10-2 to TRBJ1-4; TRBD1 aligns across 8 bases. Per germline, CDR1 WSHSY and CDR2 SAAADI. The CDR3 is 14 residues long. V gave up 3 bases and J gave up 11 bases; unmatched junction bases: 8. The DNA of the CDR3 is TGCGCCAGCAGTGATTCGGGACAGGAGGTTAAACTGTTTTTT. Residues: CASSDSGQEVKLFF.

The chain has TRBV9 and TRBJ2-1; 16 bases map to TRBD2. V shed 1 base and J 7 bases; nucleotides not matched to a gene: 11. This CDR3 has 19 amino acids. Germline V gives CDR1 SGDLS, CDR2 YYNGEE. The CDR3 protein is CASSVLPGLAGGLGNEQFF. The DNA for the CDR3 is TGTGCCAGCAGCGTATTACCGGGACTAGCGGGGGGGCTTGGTAATGAGCAGTTCTTC.

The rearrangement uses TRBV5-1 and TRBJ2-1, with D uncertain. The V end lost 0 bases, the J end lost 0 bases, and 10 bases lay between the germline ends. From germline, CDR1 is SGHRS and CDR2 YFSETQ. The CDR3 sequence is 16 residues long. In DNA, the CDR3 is TGCGCCAGCAGCTTGGAATCTGGGGTCTCCTACAATGAGCAGTTCTTC. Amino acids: CASSLESGVSYNEQFF.

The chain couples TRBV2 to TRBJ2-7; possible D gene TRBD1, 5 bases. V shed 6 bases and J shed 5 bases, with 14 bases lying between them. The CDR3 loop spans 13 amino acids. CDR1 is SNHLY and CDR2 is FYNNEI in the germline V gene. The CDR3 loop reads CASRWAGNDEQYF. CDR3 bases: TGTGCCAGCAGATGGGCAGGGAACGACGAGCAGTACTTC.